The 3 T cell receptor beta chains in this list originate from one sample, sequenced in a study of blood T cell repertoires in COVID-19. Some clones are missing from TCRdb's copy, which holds only in-frame ones; the method was immunoSEQ multiplex PCR. The sample yields about half a million clones, roughly 88% seen once. Input material: peripheral blood. The receptors stem from a human donor in a cohort sampled during active COVID-19.

This clone is a singleton in its sample. This chain links TRBV27 with TRBJ1-2; D is unclear. Germline CDR1 reads MNHEY; CDR2 reads SMNVEV (reference sequence). The CDR3 length is 14 residues. V shed 5 bases and J shed 7 bases, with 17 bases lying between them. DNA of the CDR3: TGTGCCAGCAGTGCAACAGCCTTATATTCTGGCTACACCTTC. Its translation: CASSATALYSGYTF.

The rearrangement joins TRBV5-4 to TRBJ1-3; D not resolved. This CDR3 has 16 residues. CDR1 and CDR2 from the germline V gene are SGHNT and YYREEE (reference sequence). The V end lost 2 bases, the J end lost 0 bases, and 12 bases lay between the germline ends. The chain's CDR3 is CASSLVTQPSGNTIYF. In nucleotides, the CDR3 is TGTGCCAGCAGCTTAGTGACACAACCCTCTGGAAACACCATATATTTT.

This clone was seen a single time. The V call is TRBV6-2 or TRBV6-3, the J call TRBJ1-1; 11 bases are shared with TRBD1. J was trimmed by 4 bases and V by 6 bases; bases with no gene match: 7. This CDR3 spans 15 amino acids. CDR1 and CDR2 from the germline V gene are MNHEY and SVGEGT. The CDR3 region is CASSFPGQGGTEAFF. CDR3 nucleotides: TGTGCCAGCAGCTTTCCGGGACAGGGGGGCACTGAAGCTTTCTTT.